This TCR beta chain was obtained from a study of T-cell reconstitution after alpha-beta-depleted transplantation in children. Ten or more counts support this clonotype. CDR1 and CDR2 (germline): SGHRS, YFSETQ. The CDR3 contains 14 residues. Trimming took off 4 bases at V and 4 bases at J, with 12 bases between the two ends. Construction of the TCRbeta library involved unique molecular identifiers. TCRdb passed the PCR reads through MiXCR, listing each CDR3 protein once. This sample yields roughly 190,000 distinct CDR3 sequences, of which more than 12% are seen a single time; under 15% belongs to the top ten.

This rearrangement joins TRBV5-1 to TRBJ1-5; D possibly corresponds to TRBD1 (6 bases). This TCR came from a human donor who donated a stem cell graft to a child with acute lymphoblastic leukemia. Sample: PBMCs from the stem cell graft donor, taken from the stem cell graft. This CDR3 is CASSPGTRNQPQHF. DNA of the CDR3: TGCGCCAGCAGCCCGGGGACAAGGAATCAGCCCCAGCATTTT. The full variable domain, in which reference TRBV5-1 and TRBJ1-5 provide the parts outside the CDR3, is KAGVTQTPRYLIKTRGQQVTLSCSPISGHRSVSWYQQTPGQGLQFLFEYFSETQRNKGNFPGRFSGRQFSNSRSEMNVSTLELGDSALYLCASSPGTRNQPQHFGDGTRLSIL.